A selection of T cell receptor beta chains follows, all from one sample in a study of shared T cell receptors in the human thymus. The table came from immunoSEQ multiplex PCR; TCRdb's copy has only in-frame clones and leaves some out. Here the sample spans 650,000 to 950,000 clones, roughly 85% being singletons. This sample was shared with a second study, whose subject was human thymus T cells.

The sample taken for sequencing was thymocytes. The receptor source for this set is a girl younger than two with a congenital heart defect. Both conserved end residues are part of each CDR3. Fields, in order: J gene, D gene, V gene, CDR3 length, clone size, CDR3 DNA, CDR3 protein. A D gene is named only where the DNA matches it firmly. Expanded clones get a size class; other rows say once, few or many, or leave the size out.

>TRBJ1-1|TRBD1|TRBV5-6|15|-
TGTGCCAGCAGCTTGACGGGACAGCGGAACACTGAAGCTTTCTTT
CASSLTGQRNTEAFF
>TRBJ1-5|-|TRBV5-5|19|-
TGTGCCAGCAGCTTGGATTCGGGTCGGGGGAAGGAAAGCAATCAGCCCCAGCATTTT
CASSLDSGRGKESNQPQHF
>TRBJ2-7|TRBD1|TRBV2|17|-
TGTGCCAGCAGTGTTAATTTGGGACAGGGGGCAATGTACGAGCAGTACTTC
CASSVNLGQGAMYEQYF
>TRBJ1-3|-|TRBV9|18|-
TGTGCCAGCAGCTCCAAGGGGGGGAGGGATGTGGCTGGAAACACCATATATTTT
CASSSKGGRDVAGNTIYF
>TRBJ1-5|-|TRBV6-1|16|-
TGTGCCAGCAGTGGCCCGGGGGGGTATAGCAATCAGCCCCAGCATTTT
CASSGPGGYSNQPQHF
>TRBJ1-5|-|TRBV4-3|16|-
TGCGCCAGCAGCCAACTACCCGACCGGAGGAATCAGCCCCAGCATTTT
CASSQLPDRRNQPQHF
>TRBJ1-2|-|TRBV6-4|12|once
TGTGCCAGCAGTGCGGGGGGCTATGGCTACACCTTC
CASSAGGYGYTF
>TRBJ2-7|-|TRBV19|16|-
TGTGCCAGTTCGAACAGGGAGTTGGGGTTGCTGGGCGAGCAGTACTTC
CASSNRELGLLGEQYF
>TRBJ2-7|TRBD1|TRBV30|16|-
TGTGCCTGGAGTGTAAAGGACGGGACAGGGATGTACGAGCAGTACTTC
CAWSVKDGTGMYEQYF
>TRBJ2-7|TRBD1|TRBV4-3|16|-
TGCGCCAGCAGCCGAGACTTGGGACAGGGTTCCCACGAGCAGTACTTC
CASSRDLGQGSHEQYF
>TRBJ2-7|TRBD1|TRBV9|15|-
TGTGCCAGCAGCCCACTACGGCAGGGGGCTTGGGAGCAGTACTTC
CASSPLRQGAWEQYF
>TRBJ1-2|TRBD1|TRBV5-1|13|-
TGCGCCAGCAGCCCGGGGACAGGGGATGGCTACACCTTC
CASSPGTGDGYTF
>TRBJ1-5|-|TRBV10-1|23|once
TGCGCCAGCAGTGAGCTACCCAGGGGCCGGGTGCTGGGGAATTTGTATACCAATCAGCCCCAGCATTTT
CASSELPRGRVLGNLYTNQPQHF
>TRBJ1-5|TRBD1|TRBV4-2|17|few
TGTGCCAGCAGCCAGGGTCAAGGGGGCGCGGGGTCTCAGCCCCAGCATTTT
CASSQGQGGAGSQPQHF
>TRBJ1-2|-|TRBV5-5|19|-
TGTGCCAGCAGCTTGTCGCTAGGGGAGGCATCCTACGGGTTCTATGGCTACACCTTC
CASSLSLGEASYGFYGYTF
>TRBJ1-6|-|TRBV27|14|-
TGTGCCAGCAGTTTATCTAGAGTCGTGTCACCCCCCCACTTT
CASSLSRVVSPPHF
>TRBJ1-2|TRBD1|TRBV4-3|14|-
TGCGCCAGCAGCCTTAATCAGGGGGCAAATGGCTACACCTTC
CASSLNQGANGYTF
>TRBJ1-5|TRBD1|TRBV15|20|-
TGTGCCACCAGCAGGGGGGGAATCCGGGACAGGGTAAGGGCTCATCAGCCCCAGCATTTT
CATSRGGIRDRVRAHQPQHF
>TRBJ2-1|TRBD2|TRBV9|16|once
TGTGCCAGCAGCTCAGGACTAGCAGGCTCCTACAATGAGCAGTTCTTC
CASSSGLAGSYNEQFF
>TRBJ2-1|-|TRBV4-1|11|-
TGCGCCAGCACCCAGGGGGGTATTTGGTTCTTC
CASTQGGIWFF
>TRBJ2-7|TRBD1|TRBV7-8|14|-
TGTGCCAGCAGCAGGGACAGGGGTGGGTACGAGCAGTACTTC
CASSRDRGGYEQYF
>TRBJ2-1|TRBD1|TRBV6-1|15|few
TGTGCCAGCAGACCGGGACAGGATTTGTACAATGAGCAGTTCTTC
CASRPGQDLYNEQFF
>TRBJ1-1|-|TRBV7-2|15|once
TGTGCCAGCAGCCCATCGACAGGATTGAGTACTGAAGCTTTCTTT
CASSPSTGLSTEAFF
>TRBJ1-2|TRBD1|TRBV9|16|-
TGTGCCAGCAACCCCCGCCCGGGGCAGGGGGCCCGTGGCTACACCTTC
CASNPRPGQGARGYTF
>TRBJ1-2|-|TRBV5-1|13|-
TGCGCCAGCAGCTTGAGAGAAGCCGGTGGCTACACCTTC
CASSLREAGGYTF
>TRBJ1-3|-|TRBV7-9|15|few
TGTGCCAGCAGCTTAACACAGAACTCTGGAAACACCATATATTTT
CASSLTQNSGNTIYF
>TRBJ2-3|-|TRBV7-2|16|-
TGTGCCAGCAGACGGGTGGTGTGGGGGGGCACAGATACGCAGTATTTT
CASRRVVWGGTDTQYF
>TRBJ2-7|-|TRBV27|13|-
TGTGCCAGCAGTTTCTCCCCGGGGTACGAGCAGTACTTC
CASSFSPGYEQYF
>TRBJ1-5|-|TRBV15|15|-
TGTGCCACCAGCAGGTGGAGGGGACGCGGTCAGCCCCAGCATTTT
CATSRWRGRGQPQHF
>TRBJ2-7|-|TRBV6-1|12|few
TGTGCCAGCAGTGAAGCTCAGGGGGAGCAGTACTTC
CASSEAQGEQYF
>TRBJ2-1|-|TRBV7-7|16|-
TGTGCTAGCACAAGAAAAAGAGGCTCAGAGGGCCATGAGCAGTTCTTC
CASTRKRGSEGHEQFF
>TRBJ2-3|-|TRBV12-5|17|-
TGTGCTAGTGGTTTGGTACTCGGAAGAGGGAGCACAGATACGCAGTATTTT
CASGLVLGRGSTDTQYF
>TRBJ1-1|TRBD1|TRBV6-5|13|few
TGTGCCAGCAGCGACAGGGAGAACACTGAAGCTTTCTTT
CASSDRENTEAFF
>TRBJ2-5|TRBD2|TRBV4-3|19|-
TGCGCCAGCAGCCCTAAAAGGAACGGGACTAGCGGGGTAAAAGAGACCCAGTACTTC
CASSPKRNGTSGVKETQYF
>TRBJ2-7|TRBD1|TRBV5-6|16|-
TGTGCCAGCAGCTTGGCGCCCGGACAGGGGTCCTACGAGCAGTACTTC
CASSLAPGQGSYEQYF
>TRBJ2-4|-|TRBV6-1|15|-
TGTGCCAGCAGTGAAGCCCTGACAGACGCAAACATTCAGTACTTC
CASSEALTDANIQYF
>TRBJ2-1|TRBD2|TRBV28|15|-
TGTGCCAGCAGTCTTAGCGGGGGGGCCGACAATGAGCAGTTCTTC
CASSLSGGADNEQFF
>TRBJ1-6|-|TRBV6-1|17|-
TGTGCCAGCAGTGAAGGCCAAACCTCGGCGGATAATTCACCCCTCCACTTT
CASSEGQTSADNSPLHF
>TRBJ2-7|TRBD1|TRBV18|13|-
TGTGCCAGCCATAGGGGACAGGGGTTCGAGCAGTACTTC
CASHRGQGFEQYF
>TRBJ1-4|TRBD1|TRBV4-3|19|-
TGCGCCAGCAGCCAACAGGGGGCGCGTGGGGTTGCAACTAATGAAAAACTGTTTTTT
CASSQQGARGVATNEKLFF
>TRBJ2-3|TRBD2|TRBV14|18|-
TGTGCCAGCAGCCAAGACGGGCTAGCGGAAGCTAGCACAGATACGCAGTATTTT
CASSQDGLAEASTDTQYF
>TRBJ1-2|-|TRBV5-1|14|-
TGCGCCAGCAGCTTGATGGGGCCAGGCTATGGCTACACCTTC
CASSLMGPGYGYTF
>TRBJ2-2|-|TRBV2|12|-
TGTGCCAGCGGTGCGCGGACCGGGGAGCTGTTTTTT
CASGARTGELFF
>TRBJ1-2|-|TRBV15|16|-
TGTGCCACCAGCAGAGTCCAGTCCCAGAGGGGGTATGGCTACACCTTC
CATSRVQSQRGYGYTF